This entry lists 9 T cell receptor beta chains sequenced from one sample in a study of T-cell memory formation after mild COVID-19. TCRdb processed the 5' RACE reads anew with MiXCR; each CDR3 protein has one entry. The profile covers about 360,000 distinct CDR3 sequences, with approximately 15% appearing a single time and 22% taken by the ten largest. Material for sequencing was PBMCs or a T cell subset sorted from them (not recorded which). The receptors derive from a man aged 18 to 30 who had mild COVID-19 (a few samples of this study predate the infection). Cell type and time point are not known.

The chain carries TRBV3-1 and TRBJ2-3, with 11 positions matching TRBD2. The trim removed 6 bases at V and 5 bases at J, leaving 10 bases unmatched. In germline, CDR1 is LGHDT, CDR2 YNNKEL (reference sequence). The CDR3 loop spans 16 amino acids. The CDR3 nucleotides read TGTGCCAGCAGTCAATTTAGCGGGGGGGGTAAAGATACGCAGTATTTT. Translated, it gives CASSQFSGGGKDTQYF.

This clonotype showed up many times. The rearrangement joins TRBV4-3 to TRBJ2-4, with D perhaps matching TRBD2 (5 bases). Between the trimmed V and J ends, which lost 0 bases and 9 bases, there was a span of 12 bases. The CDR3 extends over 14 amino acids. Germline CDR1 reads LGHNA; CDR2 reads YSLEER. CDR3 DNA sequence: TGCGCCAGCAGCCAAGATCCCCAAGGAGGCATTCAGTACTTC. Translation gives CASSQDPQGGIQYF.

The genes are TRBV4-1 and TRBJ1-6, with TRBD1 matching over 8 bases. The trim removed 1 base at V and 10 bases at J, leaving 3 bases unmatched. The germline V gene has CDR1 MGHRA and CDR2 YSYEKL. This CDR3 has 14 residues. The CDR3 sequence is CASSQGDRSSPLHF. For the CDR3, the DNA is TGCGCCAGCAGCCAAGGGGACAGGTCATCACCCCTCCACTTT.

This clonotype was picked up a small number of times. The J gene is TRBJ2-1, the V gene TRBV4-1, with 13 bases matching TRBD2. This CDR3 contains 15 residues. Germline V gene data show CDR1 as MGHRA and CDR2 as YSYEKL. With 5 bases clipped from V and 13 bases from J, the junction kept 11 bases outside the gene matches. CDR3 residues: CASSEGLAGARGQFF. In nucleotides, the CDR3 is TGCGCCAGCAGCGAAGGACTAGCGGGGGCCCGAGGTCAGTTCTTC.

The chain joins TRBV5-1 to TRBJ2-3; 7 nucleotides agree with TRBD2. With 9 bases clipped from V and 2 bases from J, the junction kept 6 bases outside the gene matches. This CDR3 spans 13 amino acids. CDR1 is SGHRS and CDR2 is YFSETQ in the germline V gene. CDR3 in amino acids: CATSSGYTDTQYF. The CDR3 DNA sequence: TGCGCCACCTCTAGCGGTTACACAGATACGCAGTATTTT.

This clonotype has more than one count but fewer than ten. This chain joins TRBV18 and TRBJ1-2; possible D gene TRBD1, 5 bases. With 2 bases removed from V and 7 bases from J, the gap between germline ends came to 14 bases. The germline V gene has CDR1 KGHSH and CDR2 LQKENI. The CDR3 consists of 14 residues. CDR3 sequence: CASSPARDFFGYTF. In nucleotides, the CDR3 is TGTGCCAGCTCACCAGCCAGGGATTTCTTTGGCTACACCTTC.

This clonotype was seen a handful of times. This chain connects TRBV5-1 to TRBJ1-5; D is perhaps TRBD1 (6 bases). Germline V gives CDR1 SGHRS, CDR2 YFSETQ. The ends were cut back, 5 bases at V and 4 bases at J, with 13 bases in the middle. The CDR3 has 14 residues. The CDR3 DNA reads as TGCGCCAGCAGGGGGGACAACCCTAATCAGCCCCAGCATTTT. Its translation is CASRGDNPNQPQHF. Complete variable domain (other parts from reference TRBV5-1 and TRBJ1-5): KAGVTQTPRYLIKTRGQQVTLSCSPISGHRSVSWYQQTPGQGLQFLFEYFSETQRNKGNFPGRFSGRQFSNSRSEMNVSTLELGDSALYLCASRGDNPNQPQHFGDGTRLSIL.

This clonotype has a handful of counts. V is TRBV3-1 and J is TRBJ2-1; 10 bases fit TRBD2. After removal of 2 bases from V and 6 bases from J, the junction contained 7 bases not matched to a gene. The V gene's germline CDR1 is LGHDT and CDR2 YNNKEL (reference sequence). This CDR3 spans 16 amino acids. The chain's CDR3 is CASSQSPSGGRNEQFF. For the CDR3, the DNA is TGTGCCAGCAGCCAAAGCCCTAGCGGGGGCCGCAATGAGCAGTTCTTC.

The chain couples TRBV5-1 to TRBJ1-1; D is ambiguous. V was trimmed by 2 bases and J by 1 base, leaving 9 bases between them. CDR1 is SGHRS, CDR2 YFSETQ, per germline. The CDR3 consists of 14 residues. The CDR3 here is CASSFHRANTEAFF. CDR3 bases: TGCGCCAGCAGCTTCCACAGAGCGAACACTGAAGCTTTCTTT.